This note documents a single TCR beta chain sequence. The data originate from a study of cytomegalovirus exposure and HLA in healthy donors. The PCR had 60 Vbeta and 13 Jbeta primers. Repertoires were generated with immunoSEQ multiplex PCR, while TCRdb's copy carries only in-frame clones and drops some. The sample lists about 70,000 clones; 80% to 90% were seen once. The sample comprised PBMCs. This TCR was recovered from a woman aged 30 to 39 in good health and CMV-seropositive.

CDR3: CASAGLAGVEETQYF. In nucleotides, the CDR3 is TGTGCCAGCGCGGGACTAGCGGGAGTAGAAGAGACCCAGTACTTC. The chain is built from TRBV27 and TRBJ2-5, with 14 bases matching TRBD2. The CDR3 runs 15 residues. Germline values: CDR1 MNHEY, CDR2 SMNVEV (reference sequence). Trimming removed 8 bases from V and 3 bases from J; junction bases left unmatched: 5.